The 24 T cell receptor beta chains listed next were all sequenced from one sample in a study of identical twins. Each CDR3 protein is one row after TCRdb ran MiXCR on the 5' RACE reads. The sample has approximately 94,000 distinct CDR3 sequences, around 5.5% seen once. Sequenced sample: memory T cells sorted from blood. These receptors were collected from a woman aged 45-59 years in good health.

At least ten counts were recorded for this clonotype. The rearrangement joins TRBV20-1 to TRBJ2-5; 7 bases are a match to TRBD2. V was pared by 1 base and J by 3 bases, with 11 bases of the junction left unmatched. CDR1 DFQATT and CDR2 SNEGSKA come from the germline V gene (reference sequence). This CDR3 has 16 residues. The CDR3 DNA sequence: TGCAGTGCTAGAGGCCAATATACGGGGACTAAAGAGACCCAGTACTTC. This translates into CSARGQYTGTKETQYF.

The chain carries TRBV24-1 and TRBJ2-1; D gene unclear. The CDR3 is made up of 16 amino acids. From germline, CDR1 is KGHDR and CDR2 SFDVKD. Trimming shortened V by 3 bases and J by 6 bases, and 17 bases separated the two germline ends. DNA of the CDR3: TGTGCCACCAGTGATCCCTTCTGGGTGGGTAGCAATGAGCAGTTCTTC. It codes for CATSDPFWVGSNEQFF.

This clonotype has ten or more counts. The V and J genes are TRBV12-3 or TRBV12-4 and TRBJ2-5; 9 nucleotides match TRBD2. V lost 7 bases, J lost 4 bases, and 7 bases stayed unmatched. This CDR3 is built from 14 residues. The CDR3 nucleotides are TGTGCCAGCACCATTAGCGGGAGCGGAGAGACCCAGTACTTC. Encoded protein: CASTISGSGETQYF.

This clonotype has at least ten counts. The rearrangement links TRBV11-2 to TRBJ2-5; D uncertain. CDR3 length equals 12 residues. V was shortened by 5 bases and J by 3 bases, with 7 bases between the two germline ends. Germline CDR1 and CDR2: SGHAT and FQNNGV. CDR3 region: CASSRAEETQYF. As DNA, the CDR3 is TGTGCCAGCAGCAGGGCAGAAGAGACCCAGTACTTC.

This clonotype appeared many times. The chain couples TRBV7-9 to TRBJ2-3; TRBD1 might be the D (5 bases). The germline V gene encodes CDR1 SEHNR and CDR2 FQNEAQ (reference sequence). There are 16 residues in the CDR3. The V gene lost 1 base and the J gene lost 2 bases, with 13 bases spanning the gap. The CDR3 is CASSLEGTDTTDTQYF. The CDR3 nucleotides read TGTGCCAGCAGCTTAGAGGGAACGGACACCACAGATACGCAGTATTTT.

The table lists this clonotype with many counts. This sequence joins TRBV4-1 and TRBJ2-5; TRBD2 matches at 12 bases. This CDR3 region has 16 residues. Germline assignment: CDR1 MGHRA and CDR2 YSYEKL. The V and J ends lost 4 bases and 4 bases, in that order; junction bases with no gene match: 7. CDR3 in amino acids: CASSLLAGGLSETQYF. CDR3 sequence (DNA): TGCGCCAGCAGCCTGCTAGCGGGAGGGCTGTCAGAGACCCAGTACTTC.

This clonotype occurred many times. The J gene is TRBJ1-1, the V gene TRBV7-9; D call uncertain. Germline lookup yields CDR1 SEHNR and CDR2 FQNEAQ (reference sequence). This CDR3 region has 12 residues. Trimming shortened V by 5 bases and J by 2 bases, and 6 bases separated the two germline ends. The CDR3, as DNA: TGTGCCAGCAGCCTAATTAACACTGAAGCTTTCTTT. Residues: CASSLINTEAFF. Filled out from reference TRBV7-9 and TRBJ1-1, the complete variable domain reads DTGVSQNPRHKITKRGQNVTFRCDPISEHNRLYWYRQTLGQGPEFLTYFQNEAQLEKSRLLSDRFSAERPKGSFSTLEIQRTEQGDSAMYLCASSLINTEAFFGQGTRLTVV.

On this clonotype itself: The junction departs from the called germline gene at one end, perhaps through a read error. CDR3 nucleotides: TGTGCCTGGAGCGTCCGGGGGGAGAAGGGGCTCTTC. Amino acid sequence: CAWSVRGEKGLF. The chain couples TRBV30 to TRBJ2-1; 7 nucleotides align to TRBD2. The germline V gene encodes CDR1 GTSNPN and CDR2 SVGIG (reference sequence). CDR3 length: 12 amino acids.

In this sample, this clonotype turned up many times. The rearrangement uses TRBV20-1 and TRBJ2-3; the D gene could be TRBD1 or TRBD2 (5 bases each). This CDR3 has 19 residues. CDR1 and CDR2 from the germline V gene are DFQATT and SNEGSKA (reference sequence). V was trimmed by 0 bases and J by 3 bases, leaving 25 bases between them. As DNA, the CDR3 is TGCAGTGCTAGAGAGCGGTGGGGGATACCCCCAGTCGGTACAGATACGCAGTATTTT. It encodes CSARERWGIPPVGTDTQYF.

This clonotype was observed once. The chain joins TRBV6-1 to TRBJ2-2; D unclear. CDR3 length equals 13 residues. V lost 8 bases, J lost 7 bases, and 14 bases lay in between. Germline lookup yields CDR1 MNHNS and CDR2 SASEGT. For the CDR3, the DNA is TGTGCCAGCCGGCCGCTAAGGGACGGGGAGCTGTTTTTT. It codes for CASRPLRDGELFF.

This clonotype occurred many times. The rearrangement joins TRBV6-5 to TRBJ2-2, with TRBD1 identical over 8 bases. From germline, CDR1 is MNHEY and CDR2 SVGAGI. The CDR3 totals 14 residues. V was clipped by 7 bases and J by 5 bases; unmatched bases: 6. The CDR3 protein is CASIDRGRTGELFF. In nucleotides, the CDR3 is TGTGCCAGCATCGACAGGGGTAGAACCGGGGAGCTGTTTTTT.

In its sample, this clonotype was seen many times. CDR3 in amino acids: CASTRTGSSGYTF. The DNA for the CDR3 is TGTGCCAGTACCCGGACAGGGTCGTCTGGCTACACCTTC. The chain combines TRBV19 with TRBJ1-2, with 8 bases fitting TRBD1. CDR3 length: 13 amino acids. With 7 bases clipped from V and 7 bases from J, the junction kept 8 bases outside the gene matches. Germline V lookup: CDR1 LNHDA, CDR2 SQIVND (reference sequence).

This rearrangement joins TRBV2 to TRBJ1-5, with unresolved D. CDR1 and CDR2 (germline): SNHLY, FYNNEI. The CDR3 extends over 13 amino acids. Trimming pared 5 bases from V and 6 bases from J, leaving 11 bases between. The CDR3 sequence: CASSYFMGQPQHF. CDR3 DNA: TGTGCCAGCAGTTATTTTATGGGTCAGCCCCAGCATTTT.

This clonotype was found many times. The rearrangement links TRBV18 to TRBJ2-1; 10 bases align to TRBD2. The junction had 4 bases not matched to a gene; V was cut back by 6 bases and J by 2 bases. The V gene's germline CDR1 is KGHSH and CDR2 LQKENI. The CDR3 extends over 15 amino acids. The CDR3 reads CASSLSGRTYNEQFF. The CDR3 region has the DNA TGTGCCAGCTCGCTTAGCGGGAGGACCTACAATGAGCAGTTCTTC.

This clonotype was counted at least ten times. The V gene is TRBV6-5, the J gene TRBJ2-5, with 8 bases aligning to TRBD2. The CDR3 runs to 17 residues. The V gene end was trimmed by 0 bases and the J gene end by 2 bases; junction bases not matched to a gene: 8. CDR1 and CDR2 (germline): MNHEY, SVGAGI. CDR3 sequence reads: CASSYSPWGTRQETQYF. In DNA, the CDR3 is TGTGCCAGCAGTTACTCGCCTTGGGGGACTAGGCAAGAGACCCAGTACTTC.

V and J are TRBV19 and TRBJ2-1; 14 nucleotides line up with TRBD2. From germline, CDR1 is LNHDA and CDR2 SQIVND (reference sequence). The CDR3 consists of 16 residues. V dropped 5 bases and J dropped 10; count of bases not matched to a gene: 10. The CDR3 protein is CASSFPGLAGDGEQFF. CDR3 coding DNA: TGTGCCAGTAGTTTTCCGGGACTAGCGGGAGATGGGGAGCAGTTCTTC.

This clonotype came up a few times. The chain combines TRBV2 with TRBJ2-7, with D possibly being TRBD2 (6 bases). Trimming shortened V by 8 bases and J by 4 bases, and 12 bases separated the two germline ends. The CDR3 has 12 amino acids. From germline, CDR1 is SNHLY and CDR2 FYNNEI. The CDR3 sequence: CASATRGYEQYF. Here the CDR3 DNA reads TGTGCCAGCGCGACTAGAGGGTACGAGCAGTACTTC.

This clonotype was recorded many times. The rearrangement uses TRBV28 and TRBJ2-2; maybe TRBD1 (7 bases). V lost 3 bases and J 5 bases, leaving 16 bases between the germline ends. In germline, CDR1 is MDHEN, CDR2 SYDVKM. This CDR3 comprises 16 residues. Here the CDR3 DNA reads TGTGCCAGCAGTTTTCTTTCAGGGGGGTGGACCGGGGAGCTGTTTTTT. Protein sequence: CASSFLSGGWTGELFF.

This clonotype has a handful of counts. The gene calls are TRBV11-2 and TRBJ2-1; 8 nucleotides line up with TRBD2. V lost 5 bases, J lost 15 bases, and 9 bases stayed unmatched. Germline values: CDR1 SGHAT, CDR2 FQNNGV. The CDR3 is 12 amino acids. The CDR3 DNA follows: TGTGCCAGCAGCCGGCGGGAGGTGTCGGCGTTCTTC. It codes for CASSRREVSAFF.

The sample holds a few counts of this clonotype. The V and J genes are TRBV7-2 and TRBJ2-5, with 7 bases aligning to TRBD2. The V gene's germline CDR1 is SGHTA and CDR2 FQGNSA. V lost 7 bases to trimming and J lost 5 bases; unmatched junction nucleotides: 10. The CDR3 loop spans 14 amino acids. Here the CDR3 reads CASNHGREMETQYF. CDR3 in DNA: TGTGCCAGCAACCACGGGCGGGAGATGGAGACCCAGTACTTC.

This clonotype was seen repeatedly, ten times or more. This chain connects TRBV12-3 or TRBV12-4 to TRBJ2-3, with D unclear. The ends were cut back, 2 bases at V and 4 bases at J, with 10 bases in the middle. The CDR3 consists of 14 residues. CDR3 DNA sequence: TGTGCCAGCAGTTTATCCCCGGGCTCAGATACGCAGTATTTT. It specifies CASSLSPGSDTQYF.

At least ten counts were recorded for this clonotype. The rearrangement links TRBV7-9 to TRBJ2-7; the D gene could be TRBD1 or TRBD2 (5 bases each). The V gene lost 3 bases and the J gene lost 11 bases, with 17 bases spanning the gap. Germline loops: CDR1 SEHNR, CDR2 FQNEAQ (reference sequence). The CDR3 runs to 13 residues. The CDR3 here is CASSFTGDGRKYV. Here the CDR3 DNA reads TGTGCCAGCAGCTTTACCGGGGACGGAAGGAAGTACGTC.

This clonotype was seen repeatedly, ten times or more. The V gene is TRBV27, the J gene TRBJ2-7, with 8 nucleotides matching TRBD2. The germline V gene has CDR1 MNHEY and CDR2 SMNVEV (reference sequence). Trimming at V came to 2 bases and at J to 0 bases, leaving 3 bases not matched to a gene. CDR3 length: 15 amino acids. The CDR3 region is CASSLALADSYEQYF. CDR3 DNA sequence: TGTGCCAGCAGTTTAGCACTAGCGGACTCCTACGAGCAGTACTTC.

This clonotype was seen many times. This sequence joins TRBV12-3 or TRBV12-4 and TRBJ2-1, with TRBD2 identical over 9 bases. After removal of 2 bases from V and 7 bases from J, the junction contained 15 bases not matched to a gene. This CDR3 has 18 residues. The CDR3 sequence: CASSLKRAGGRAVNEQFF. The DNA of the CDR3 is TGTGCCAGCAGTTTAAAAAGGGCTGGCGGGAGGGCCGTGAATGAGCAGTTCTTC.